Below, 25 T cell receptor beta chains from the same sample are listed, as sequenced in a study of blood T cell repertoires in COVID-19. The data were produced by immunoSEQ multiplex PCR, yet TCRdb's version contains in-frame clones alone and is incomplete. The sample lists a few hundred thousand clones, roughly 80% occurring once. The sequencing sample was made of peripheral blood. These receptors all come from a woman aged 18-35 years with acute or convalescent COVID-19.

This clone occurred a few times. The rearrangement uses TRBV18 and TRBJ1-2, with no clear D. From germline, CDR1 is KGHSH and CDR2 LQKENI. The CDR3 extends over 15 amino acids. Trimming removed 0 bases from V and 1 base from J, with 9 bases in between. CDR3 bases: TGTGCCAGCTCACCACCGGGCCAGTTTAACTATGGCTACACCTTC. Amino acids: CASSPPGQFNYGYTF. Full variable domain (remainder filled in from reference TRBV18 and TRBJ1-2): NAGVMQNPRHLVRRRGQEARLRCSPMKGHSHVYWYRQLPEEGLKFMVYLQKENIIDESGMPKERFSAEFPKEGPSILRIQQVVRGDSAAYFCASSPPGQFNYGYTFGSGTRLTVV.

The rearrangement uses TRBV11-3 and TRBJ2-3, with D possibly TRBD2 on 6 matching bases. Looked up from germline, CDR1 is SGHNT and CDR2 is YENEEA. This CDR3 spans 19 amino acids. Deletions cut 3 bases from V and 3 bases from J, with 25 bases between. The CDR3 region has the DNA TGTGCCAGCAGCTTGGGGGGATTGGGTTACCAAGGTCGAACAGATACGCAGTATTTT. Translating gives CASSLGGLGYQGRTDTQYF.

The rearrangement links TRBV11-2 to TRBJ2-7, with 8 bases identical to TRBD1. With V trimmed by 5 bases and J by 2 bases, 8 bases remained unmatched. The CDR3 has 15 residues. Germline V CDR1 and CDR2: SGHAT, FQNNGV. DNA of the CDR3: TGTGCCAGCAGCCACGGACGCAGGGGGCCCTACGAGCAGTACTTC. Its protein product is CASSHGRRGPYEQYF.

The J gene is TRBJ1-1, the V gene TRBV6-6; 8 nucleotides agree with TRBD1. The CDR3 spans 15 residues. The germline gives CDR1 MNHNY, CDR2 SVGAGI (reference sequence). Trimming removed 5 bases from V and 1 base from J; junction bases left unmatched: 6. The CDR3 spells CASSPLGQANTEAFF. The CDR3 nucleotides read TGTGCCAGCAGTCCCCTGGGACAGGCGAACACTGAAGCTTTCTTT.

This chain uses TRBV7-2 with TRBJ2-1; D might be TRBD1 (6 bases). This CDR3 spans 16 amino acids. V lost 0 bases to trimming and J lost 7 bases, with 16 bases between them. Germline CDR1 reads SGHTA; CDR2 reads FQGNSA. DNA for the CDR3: TGTGCCAGCAGCTTAGCGGGGGCGTACGTACAGAATGAGCAGTTCTTC. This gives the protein CASSLAGAYVQNEQFF. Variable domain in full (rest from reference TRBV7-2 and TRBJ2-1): GAGVSQSPSNKVTEKGKDVELRCDPISGHTALYWYRQSLGQGLEFLIYFQGNSAPDKSGLPSDRFSAERTGGSVSTLTIQRTQQEDSAVYLCASSLAGAYVQNEQFFGPGTRLTVL.

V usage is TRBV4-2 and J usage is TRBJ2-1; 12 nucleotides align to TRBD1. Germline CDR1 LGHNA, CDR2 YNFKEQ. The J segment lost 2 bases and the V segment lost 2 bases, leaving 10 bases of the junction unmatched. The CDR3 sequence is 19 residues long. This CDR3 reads CASSQSGTGGPLAYNEQFF. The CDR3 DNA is TGTGCCAGCAGCCAATCAGGGACAGGGGGCCCCCTTGCCTACAATGAGCAGTTCTTC.

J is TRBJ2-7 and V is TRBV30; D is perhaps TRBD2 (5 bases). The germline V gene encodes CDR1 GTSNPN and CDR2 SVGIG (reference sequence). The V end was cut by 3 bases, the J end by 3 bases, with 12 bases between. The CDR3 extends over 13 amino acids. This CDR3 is CAWSPGYRYEQYF. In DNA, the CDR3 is TGTGCCTGGAGCCCGGGATATCGCTACGAGCAGTACTTC.

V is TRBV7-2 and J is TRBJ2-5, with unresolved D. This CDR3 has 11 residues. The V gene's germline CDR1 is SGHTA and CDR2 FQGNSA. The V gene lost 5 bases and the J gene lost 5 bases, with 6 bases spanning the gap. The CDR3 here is CASSVLETQYF. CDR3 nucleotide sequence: TGTGCCAGCAGCGTCCTTGAGACCCAGTACTTC.

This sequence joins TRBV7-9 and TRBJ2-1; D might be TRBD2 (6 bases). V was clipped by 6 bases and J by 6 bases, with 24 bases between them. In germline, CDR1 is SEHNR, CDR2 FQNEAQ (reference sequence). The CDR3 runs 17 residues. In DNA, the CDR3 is TGTGCCAGCAGTCAAATGGTGGCGGTAGCGGTCAGCAATGAGCAGTTCTTC. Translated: CASSQMVAVAVSNEQFF.

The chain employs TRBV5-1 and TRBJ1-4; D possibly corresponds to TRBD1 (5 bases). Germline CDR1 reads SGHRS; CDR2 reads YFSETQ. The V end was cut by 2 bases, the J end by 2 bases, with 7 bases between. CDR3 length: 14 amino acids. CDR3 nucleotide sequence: TGCGCCAGCAGCTTAGGGGTTACTAATGAAAAACTGTTTTTT. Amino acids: CASSLGVTNEKLFF.

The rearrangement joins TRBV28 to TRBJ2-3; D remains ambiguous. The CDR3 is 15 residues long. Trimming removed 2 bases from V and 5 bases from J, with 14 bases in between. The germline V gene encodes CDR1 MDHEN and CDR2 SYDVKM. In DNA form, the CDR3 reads TGTGCCAGCAGTTTACGTTTAATCGTCAGAGATACGCAGTATTTT. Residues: CASSLRLIVRDTQYF.

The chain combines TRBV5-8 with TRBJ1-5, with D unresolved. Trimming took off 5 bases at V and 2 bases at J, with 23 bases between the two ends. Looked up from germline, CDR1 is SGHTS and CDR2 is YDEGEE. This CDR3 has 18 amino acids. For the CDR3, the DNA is TGTGCCAGCAGTTCGACCCGGAGGGCACTCCAGGGCAATCAGCCCCAGCATTTT. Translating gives CASSSTRRALQGNQPQHF.

The CDR3 sequence: CASSMGGRGSPRVYNEQFF. CDR3 DNA sequence: TGTGCCAGCAGCATGGGGGGGCGGGGGTCCCCCCGAGTATACAATGAGCAGTTCTTC. This chain joins TRBV21-1 and TRBJ2-1; the table calls TRBD2, which could not be checked here. TRBV21-1 is annotated as a pseudogene. The CDR3 consists of 19 residues.

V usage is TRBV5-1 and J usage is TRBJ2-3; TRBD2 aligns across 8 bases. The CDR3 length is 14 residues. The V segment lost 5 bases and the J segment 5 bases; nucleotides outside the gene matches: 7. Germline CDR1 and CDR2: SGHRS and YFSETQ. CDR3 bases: TGCGCCAGCAGGTCGACGGGAGGGATAGATACGCAGTATTTT. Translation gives CASRSTGGIDTQYF.

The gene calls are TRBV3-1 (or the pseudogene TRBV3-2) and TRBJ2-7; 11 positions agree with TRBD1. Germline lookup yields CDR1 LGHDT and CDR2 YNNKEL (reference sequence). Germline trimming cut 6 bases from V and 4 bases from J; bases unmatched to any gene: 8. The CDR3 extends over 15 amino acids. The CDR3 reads CASSPGQGAGYEQYF. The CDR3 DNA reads TGTGCCAGCAGTCCCGGACAGGGGGCGGGTTACGAGCAGTACTTC.

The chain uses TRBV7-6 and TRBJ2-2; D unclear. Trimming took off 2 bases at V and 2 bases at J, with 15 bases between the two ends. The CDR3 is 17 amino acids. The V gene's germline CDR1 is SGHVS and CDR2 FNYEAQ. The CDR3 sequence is CASSLSALVVNTGELFF. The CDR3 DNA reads TGTGCCAGCAGCTTAAGTGCGTTAGTTGTAAACACCGGGGAGCTGTTTTTT.

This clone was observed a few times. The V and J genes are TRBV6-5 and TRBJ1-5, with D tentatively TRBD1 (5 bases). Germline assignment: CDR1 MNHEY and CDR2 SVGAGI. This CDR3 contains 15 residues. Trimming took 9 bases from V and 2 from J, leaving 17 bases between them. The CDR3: CASRGGDVGNQPQHF. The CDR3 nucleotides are TGTGCCAGTCGGGGAGGGGATGTGGGCAATCAGCCCCAGCATTTT.

The CDR3 DNA is TGTGCCAGTAGTGGAAACCGGGACAGAAACACTGAAGCTTTCTTT. Translated: CASSGNRDRNTEAFF. The rearrangement joins TRBV19 to TRBJ1-1, with 7 bases that match TRBD1. The V gene's germline CDR1 is LNHDA and CDR2 SQIVND (reference sequence). This CDR3 has 15 residues. Trimming removed 5 bases from V and 2 bases from J; junction bases left unmatched: 8.

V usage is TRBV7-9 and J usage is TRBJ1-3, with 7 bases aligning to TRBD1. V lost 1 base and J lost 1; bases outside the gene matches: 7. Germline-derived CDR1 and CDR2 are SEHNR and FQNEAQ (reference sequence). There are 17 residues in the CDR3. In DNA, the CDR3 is TGTGCCAGCAGCTTAGGTGGGACAGTTAAGTCTGGAAACACCATATATTTT. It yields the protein CASSLGGTVKSGNTIYF.

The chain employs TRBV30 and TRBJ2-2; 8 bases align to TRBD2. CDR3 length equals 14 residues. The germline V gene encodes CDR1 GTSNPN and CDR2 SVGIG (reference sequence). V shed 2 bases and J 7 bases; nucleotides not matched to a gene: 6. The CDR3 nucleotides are TGTGCCTGGAGTTTAGCGGGGCACAGCGGGGAGCTGTTTTTT. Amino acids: CAWSLAGHSGELFF.

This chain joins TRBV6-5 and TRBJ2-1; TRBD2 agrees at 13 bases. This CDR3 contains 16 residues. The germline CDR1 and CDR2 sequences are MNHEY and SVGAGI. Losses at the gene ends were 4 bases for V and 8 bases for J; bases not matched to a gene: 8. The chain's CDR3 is CASSFRRLAGGHEQFF. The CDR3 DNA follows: TGTGCCAGCAGTTTCCGCCGACTAGCGGGAGGTCATGAGCAGTTCTTC.

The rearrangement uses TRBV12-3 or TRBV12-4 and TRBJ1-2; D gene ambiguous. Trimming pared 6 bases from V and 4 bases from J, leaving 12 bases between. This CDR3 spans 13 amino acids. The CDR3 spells CASSATEIYGYTF. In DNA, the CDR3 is TGTGCCAGCAGCGCAACAGAGATCTATGGCTACACCTTC.

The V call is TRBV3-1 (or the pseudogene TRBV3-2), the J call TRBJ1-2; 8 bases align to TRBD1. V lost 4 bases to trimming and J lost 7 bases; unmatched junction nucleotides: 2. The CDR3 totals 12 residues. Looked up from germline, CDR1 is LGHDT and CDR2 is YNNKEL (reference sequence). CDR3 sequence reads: CASSLGTGGYTF. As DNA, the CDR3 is TGTGCCAGCAGCCTCGGGACAGGTGGCTACACCTTC.

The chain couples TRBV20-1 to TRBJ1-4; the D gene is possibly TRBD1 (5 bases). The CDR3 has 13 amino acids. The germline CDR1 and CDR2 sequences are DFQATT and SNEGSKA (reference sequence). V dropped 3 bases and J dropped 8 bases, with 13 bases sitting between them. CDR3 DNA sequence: TGCAGTGCTAGTAGGGGTCTCGACGAAAAACTGTTTTTT. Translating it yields CSASRGLDEKLFF.

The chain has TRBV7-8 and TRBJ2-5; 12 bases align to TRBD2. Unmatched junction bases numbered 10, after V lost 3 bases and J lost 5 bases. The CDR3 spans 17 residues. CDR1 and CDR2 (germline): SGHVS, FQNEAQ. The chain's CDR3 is CASSFPSGLAGWETQYF. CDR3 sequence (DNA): TGTGCCAGCAGCTTCCCCTCCGGACTAGCGGGATGGGAGACCCAGTACTTC.